This T cell receptor (beta chain) comes out of a study of blood T cell repertoires in COVID-19. TCRdb's table, derived via immunoSEQ multiplex PCR, lists solely in-frame clones and lacks some. The sample lists over 250,000 clones, around 89% seen once, with 8.8% in the top ten. V was pared by 4 bases and J by 2 bases, with 18 bases between. The CDR3 consists of 17 residues. Germline loops: CDR1 SGHVT, CDR2 SQSDAQ. This receptor was obtained from a man aged 40-50 years who had recovered from COVID-19. V usage is TRBV7-4 and J usage is TRBJ1-5; D perhaps matches TRBD1 (5 bases). The sequencing sample was made of PBMCs or T cells enriched from blood (not recorded which). The CDR3 DNA sequence: TGTGCCAGCAGCTGCAAGGGGAGGCTCACTCGCAATCAGCCCCAGCATTTT. Residues: CASSCKGRLTRNQPQHF.